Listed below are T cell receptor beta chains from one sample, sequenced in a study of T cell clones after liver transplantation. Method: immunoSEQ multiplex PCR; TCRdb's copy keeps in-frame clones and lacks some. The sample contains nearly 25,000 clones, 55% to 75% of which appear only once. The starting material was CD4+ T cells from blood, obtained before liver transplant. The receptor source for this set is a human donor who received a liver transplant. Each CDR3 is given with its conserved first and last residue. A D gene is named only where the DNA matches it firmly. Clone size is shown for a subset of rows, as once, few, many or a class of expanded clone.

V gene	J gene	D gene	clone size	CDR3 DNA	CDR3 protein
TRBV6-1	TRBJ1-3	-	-	TGTGCCAGCAGTGTAACAGGGAAGGGATCTGGAAACACCATATATTTT	CASSVTGKGSGNTIYF
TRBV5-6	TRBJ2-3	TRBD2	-	TGTGCCAGCAGCTGGGGACTAGTGGTGGGTACGCAGTATTTT	CASSWGLVVGTQYF
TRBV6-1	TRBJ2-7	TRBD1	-	TGTGCCAGTCGCTCTTCCGGGACAGCCTACGAGCAGTACTTC	CASRSSGTAYEQYF
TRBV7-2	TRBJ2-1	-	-	TGTGCCAGCAGCTTAGAGGGGAACTCCTACAATGAGCAGTTCTTC	CASSLEGNSYNEQFF
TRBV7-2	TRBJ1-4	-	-	TGTGCCAGCAGCTTACGGTGGGCGGAAGAAAAACTGTTTTTT	CASSLRWAEEKLFF
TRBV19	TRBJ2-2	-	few	TGTGCCAGTAGTATAGATGGGACCGGGGCCGGGGAGCTGTTTTTT	CASSIDGTGAGELFF
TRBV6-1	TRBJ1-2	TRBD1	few	TGTGCCAGCAGTGACGGGACAGGGGATGCGAAAGGCTACACCTTC	CASSDGTGDAKGYTF
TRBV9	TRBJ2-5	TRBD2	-	TGTGCCAGCAGCGTAGGACTAGCGGGGGGCGGGACCCAGTACTTC	CASSVGLAGGGTQYF
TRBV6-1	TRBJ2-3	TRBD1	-	TGTGCCAGCACCGTCAGGGGGCTTGGGTCAGATACGCAGTATTTT	CASTVRGLGSDTQYF
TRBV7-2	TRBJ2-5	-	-	TGTGCCAGCAGCTTATTTGTGGAGACCCAGTACTTC	CASSLFVETQYF
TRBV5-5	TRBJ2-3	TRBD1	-	TGTGCCAGCAGCTTGGGGACAGGATACACAGATACGCAGTATTTT	CASSLGTGYTDTQYF
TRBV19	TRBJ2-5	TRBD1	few	TGTGCCAGTAAATCCGGGACAGGGGCCAAGACCCAGTACTTC	CASKSGTGAKTQYF
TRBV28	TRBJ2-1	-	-	TGTGCCAGCAGGGCGGTCTCCCGTGAGCAGTTCTTC	CASRAVSREQFF
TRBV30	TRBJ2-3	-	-	TGTGCCTGGAGGTACGACGGGAGCACAGATACGCAGTATTTT	CAWRYDGSTDTQYF
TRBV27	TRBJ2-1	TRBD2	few	TGTGCCAGCTTCGGGGGGGACAATGAGCAGTTCTTC	CASFGGDNEQFF
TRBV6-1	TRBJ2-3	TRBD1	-	TGTGCCAGCAGTGACCCAGGGGGCTACAGCACAGATACGCAGTATTTT	CASSDPGGYSTDTQYF
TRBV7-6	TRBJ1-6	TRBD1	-	TGTGCCAGCAGCCTAGGACAGGGAGGAGGTAATTCACCCCTCCACTTT	CASSLGQGGGNSPLHF
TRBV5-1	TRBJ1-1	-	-	TGCGCCAGCAGCCCTCAGGGGCCCGCTGAAGCTTTCTTT	CASSPQGPAEAFF
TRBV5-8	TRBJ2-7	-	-	TGTGCCAGCAGCTTGCCCGGGGCTTGGGGCGACGAGCAGTACTTC	CASSLPGAWGDEQYF
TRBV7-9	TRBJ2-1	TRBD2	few	TGTGCCAGCAGCCCGGCCGGGACTAGCGTTCAGGATGAGCAGTTCTTC	CASSPAGTSVQDEQFF
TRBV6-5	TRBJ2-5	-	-	TGTGCCAGCAGTTACGGGTTACAAGAGACCCAGTACTTC	CASSYGLQETQYF
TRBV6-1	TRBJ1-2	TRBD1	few	TGTGCCAGCAGTCTGGACAGGGGGGCCTATGGCTACACCTTC	CASSLDRGAYGYTF
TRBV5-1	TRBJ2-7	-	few	TGCGCCAGCAGCTTGGATGGATGGGACTACGAGCAGTACTTC	CASSLDGWDYEQYF
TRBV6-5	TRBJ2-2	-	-	TGTGCCAGCAGTCCCTGGACGGAACCCGGGGAGCTGTTTTTT	CASSPWTEPGELFF
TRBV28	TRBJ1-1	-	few	TGTGCCAGCAGTTTCGCAGGTAGGAACACTGAAGCTTTCTTT	CASSFAGRNTEAFF
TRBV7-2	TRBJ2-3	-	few	TGTGCCAGCAACCTAGGGGGGCCGAGCACAGATACGCAGTATTTT	CASNLGGPSTDTQYF
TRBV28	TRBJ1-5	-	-	TGTGCCAGCAGTTCCCCTAGGAAGCGTTATAGCAATCAGCCCCAGCATTTT	CASSSPRKRYSNQPQHF
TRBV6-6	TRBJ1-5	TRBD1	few	TGTGCCAGCAGTGGACAGGGGGGTCAGCCCCAGCATTTT	CASSGQGGQPQHF
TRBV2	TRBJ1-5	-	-	TGTGCCAGTCAGGGTGTGGGAAGCAATCAGCCCCAGCATTTT	CASQGVGSNQPQHF
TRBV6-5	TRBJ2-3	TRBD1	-	TGTGCCATTGGACAGGGGACGGATACGCAGTATTTT	CAIGQGTDTQYF
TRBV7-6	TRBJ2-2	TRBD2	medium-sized	TGTGCCAGCAGCTTAAAGCGGGGGCCCTCCGGGGAGCTGTTTTTT	CASSLKRGPSGELFF
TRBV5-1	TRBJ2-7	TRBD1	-	TGCGCCAGCAGCTTAGGGACAGCAAATTCCTACGAGCAGTACTTC	CASSLGTANSYEQYF